Sequencing of this T cell receptor (beta chain) was carried out in a study of CD8+ T cells in alopecia areata. Notes on the study in general: Sequenced scalp T cells also include alphabeta T cells resident in normal skin.

RNA was extracted and reverse transcribed into cDNA as the sequencing template. The protocol was immunoSEQ multiplex PCR, while the TCRdb copy is restricted to in-frame clones and leaves out a portion. In the table there are some 240,000 clones, more than 45% of which are singletons. The CDR3 is 12 residues long. V lost 5 bases and J lost 2, with 7 bases in between. The V gene's germline CDR1 is SQVTM and CDR2 ANQGSEA. This clone showed up just a few times. Antigen unknown. This TCR was sampled from a human donor with alopecia areata. The chain carries TRBV29-1 and TRBJ2-4, with D possibly matching TRBD1 (5 bases). Sequences were derived from CD4+ T cells sorted from blood, sampled at week 0. The CDR3 loop reads CSVRTPKNIQYF. Written as DNA, the CDR3 is TGCAGCGTTAGGACACCCAAAAACATTCAGTACTTC. The whole variable domain, filled in from reference TRBV29-1 and TRBJ2-4, reads SAVISQKPSRDICQRGTSLTIQCQVDSQVTMMFWYRQQPGQSLTLIATANQGSEATYESGFVIDKFPISRPNLTFSTLTVSNMSPEDSSIYLCSVRTPKNIQYFGAGTRLSVL.